This T cell receptor (beta chain) stems from a study of blood T cell repertoires in COVID-19. Study in general: T cells, B-cell-depleted T cells, or PBMCs provided the cDNA or gDNA that served as material.

Sequencing used immunoSEQ multiplex PCR; TCRdb keeps in-frame clones, though not all of them. Among 200,000 to 300,000 clones listed, 65% to 90% were seen once. Trimming took 4 bases from V and 3 from J; bases not matched to a gene: 10. Germline V gene data show CDR1 as SGHTA and CDR2 as FQGNSA. This CDR3 contains 17 residues. The source material was peripheral blood. The V and J genes are TRBV7-2 and TRBJ1-4; 8 bases are a match to TRBD1. This clonotype originated in a man between 35 and 55 years old who had recovered from COVID-19. DNA for the CDR3: TGTGCCAGCAGCTATATGACAGGACAGGGAGCTAATGAAAAACTGTTTTTT. It specifies CASSYMTGQGANEKLFF. Complete variable domain (other parts from reference TRBV7-2 and TRBJ1-4): GAGVSQSPSNKVTEKGKDVELRCDPISGHTALYWYRQSLGQGLEFLIYFQGNSAPDKSGLPSDRFSAERTGGSVSTLTIQRTQQEDSAVYLCASSYMTGQGANEKLFFGSGTQLSVL.